This T cell receptor beta chain was obtained from a study of monozygotic twins with inflammatory bowel disease. Whole-study results and caveats: Twins with IBD were found to have lower TCRbeta diversity (inverse Simpson) than healthy co-twins.

The V gene's germline CDR1 is SGHDN and CDR2 FVKESK. CDR3 size: 14 residues. To note about this clonotype: Its antigen is undetermined.

Added by template switching were UMIs that each held a 6-nucleotide sample barcode. Reanalyzing the 5' RACE reads, TCRdb keeps one entry per CDR3 protein, without DNA. Its clone listing holds some 200,000 distinct CDR3 sequences. This chain joins TRBV14 and TRBJ1-2; TCRdb selects TRBD1, and the lack of DNA leaves this call unchecked. The sample consisted of blood. This TCR was sampled from a human donor with ulcerative colitis or Crohn's disease, or a healthy co-twin of an affected twin (not recorded which). The CDR3 loop reads CASSQDTVNYGYTF. The entire variable domain, with the rest obtained from reference TRBV14 and TRBJ1-2, is as follows: EAGVTQFPSHSVIEKGQTVTLRCDPISGHDNLYWYRRVMGKEIKFLLHFVKESKQDESGMPNNRFLAERTGGTYSTLKVQPAELEDSGVYFCASSQDTVNYGYTFGSGTRLTVV.